This T cell receptor beta chain was sequenced during a study of blood T cells in healthy people across ages. Findings of the study overall: Age showed a roughly linear inverse relationship with TCR beta diversity per million T cells.

CDR1 is ENHRY and CDR2 is SYGVKD in the germline V gene. With V trimmed by 5 bases and J by 6 bases, 11 bases remained unmatched. The length of the CDR3 is 15 residues. The sample, 9 to 10 milliliters of peripheral blood, was drawn from each donor. A second about 6 to 12 cycle PCR used barcoded and J-beta primers. TCRdb used MiXCR to reprocess the 5' RACE reads, holding one entry per CDR3 protein. Of roughly 1.9 million distinct CDR3 sequences in the sample, approximately 39% were seen once. In its sample, this clonotype was seen a few times. As yet, its antigen is unknown. Input material: blood. The rearrangement joins TRBV10-3 to TRBJ2-7; 9 positions agree with TRBD1. The source is a human donor in good health. CDR3 in DNA: TGTGCCATCAGTCGGACCGGGACAGGGACGGTCGAGCAGTACTTC. Encoded protein: CAISRTGTGTVEQYF.